This TCR delta chain was sequenced for a study of delta chains in infants with herpesvirus infections (dated by TCRdb to the early 2020s). Study-wide context: The study prospectively followed a Ugandan infant birth cohort from birth to characterize gammadelta T cell responses to primary cytomegalovirus (CMV) infection. The study searched for a public fetal Vdelta1/Vgamma8 gammadelta TCR clonotype in infants who acquired CMV infection after birth. gammadelta TCRs were sequenced from PBMC obtained from under 20 CMV-infected infants (one congenitally infected) and several CMV-uninfected infants for whom sufficient sample was available. Infant blood samples fell into approximate age groups of 1.5, 4, 8 and 12 months. Belgian fetal and cord blood gammadelta TCR data that had been published previously were included solely for comparison and were not produced in this cohort.

By sample share, this clone is hyperexpanded (1% or more). Its antigen specificity is not known. Nothing much larger sits one base from this clone, and base qualities are not available. The sample carries other DNA sequences with the same CDR3. From the germline V gene, CDR1 is GEAIGNYY and CDR2 is EKD. CDR3 length: 18 amino acids, cysteine to phenylalanine. Only the CDR3 portion is preserved as DNA: 54 bases, with reading frame beginning at the first base. The junction shows trimming of 3 bases on V and 3 bases on J, and the gene matches do not reach 12 bases of it. The research as a whole found: Public-clonotype frequency among Vdelta1 cells appeared to correlate inversely with age at infection and decayed rapidly, seemingly not persisting beyond roughly two months. The authors noted a small sample size and no race- or environment-matched controls, since nearly all Ugandans acquire CMV before adulthood. The public clonotype might still be present below the detection limit in CMV-uninfected infants. Of approximately 19 CMV-infected infants, several carried the public Vdelta1 clonotype: the congenitally infected infant plus three who were infected postnatally before 120 days of age. The public clonotype was found only at the first time point after infection and was absent in uninfected infants and in those infected after 120 days.

Preparation of the library involved RT-PCR. To generate TCR cDNA, PBMC RNA underwent reverse transcription with SuperScript II using gamma-chain- and delta-chain-specific primers. After purification with AMPure XP beads, the cDNA was amplified and indexed with Illumina adapters using the Nextera XT Index Kit. An Illumina MiSeq with a V2 300-cycle kit was used to sequence the gammadelta TCR libraries. Per the original workflow: Using MiXCR v2.1.12, CDR3 sequences were assembled, and reads were mapped onto D, J and V genes obtained from GenBank. VDJtools v1.2.1 was used to carry out repertoire analyses of the CDR3 clonotypes. TCRdb reprocessed the public reads with the caller CATT; rows with the same DNA were merged afterwards. TCRdb, not the original authors, processed these V and J calls. The sample records 300 to 400 delta-chain clones, around 60% of which are singletons. Clones ranked in the top ten supply approximately 55% of the sample.

Pregnant women getting prenatal care were recruited in Kampala, Uganda, and their infants were enrolled; maternal HIV status had to be documented. Home visits to families took place weekly, and collection of infant clinical information, oral swabs and peripheral blood began at 6 weeks of age and was repeated every 4 months after that. After blood was collected in heparin tubes, PBMC were isolated using Ficoll-Paque density gradient centrifugation and then cryopreserved. Rearrangement joined TRDV2 to TRDJ1; 13 nucleotides in the junction match TRDD3. The material sequenced was peripheral blood, taken at time point 3 of longitudinal follow-up. This clonotype was obtained from a human donor who was a Ugandan infant, either HIV-exposed or HIV-unexposed (not recorded which). The CDR3 corresponds to CACDGIGTGGYESDKLIF. The sequenced DNA is TGTGCCTGTGACGGCATCGGTACTGGGGGATACGAGTCCGATAAACTCATCTTT.